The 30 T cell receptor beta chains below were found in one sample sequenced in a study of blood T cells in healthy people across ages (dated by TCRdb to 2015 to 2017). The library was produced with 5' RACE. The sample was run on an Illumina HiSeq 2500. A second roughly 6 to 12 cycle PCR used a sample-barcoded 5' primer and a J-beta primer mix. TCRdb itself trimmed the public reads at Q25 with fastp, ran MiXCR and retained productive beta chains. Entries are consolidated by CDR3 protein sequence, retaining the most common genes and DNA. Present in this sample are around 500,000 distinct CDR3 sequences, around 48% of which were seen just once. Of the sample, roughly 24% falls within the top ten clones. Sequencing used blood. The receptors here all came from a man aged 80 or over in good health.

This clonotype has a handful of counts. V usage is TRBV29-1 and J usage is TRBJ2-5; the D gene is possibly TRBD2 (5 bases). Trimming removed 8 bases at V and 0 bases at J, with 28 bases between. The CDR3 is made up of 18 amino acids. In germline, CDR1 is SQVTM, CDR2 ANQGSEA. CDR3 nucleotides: TGCAGCACGACGAGGCCAAGCGGCAGAGCTGCGTACCAAGAGACCCAGTACTTC. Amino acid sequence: CSTTRPSGRAAYQETQYF.

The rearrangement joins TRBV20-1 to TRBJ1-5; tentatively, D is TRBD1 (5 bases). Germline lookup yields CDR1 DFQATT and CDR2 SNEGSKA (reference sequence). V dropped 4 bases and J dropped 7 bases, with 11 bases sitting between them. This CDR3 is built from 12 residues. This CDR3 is CSATPGGQPQHF. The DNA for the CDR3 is TGCAGTGCTACCCCGGGGGGGCAGCCCCAGCATTTT.

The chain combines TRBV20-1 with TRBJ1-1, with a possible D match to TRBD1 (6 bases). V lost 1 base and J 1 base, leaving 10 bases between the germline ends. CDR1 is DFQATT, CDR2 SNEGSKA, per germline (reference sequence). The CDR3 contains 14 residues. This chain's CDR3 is CSARGTDWNTEAFF. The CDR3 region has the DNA TGCAGTGCTAGAGGGACAGACTGGAACACTGAAGCTTTCTTT.

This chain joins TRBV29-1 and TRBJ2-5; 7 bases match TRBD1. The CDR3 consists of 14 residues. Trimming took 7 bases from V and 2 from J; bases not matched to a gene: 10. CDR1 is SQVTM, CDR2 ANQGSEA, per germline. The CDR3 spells CSGTGTATQETQYF. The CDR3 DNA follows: TGCAGCGGTACCGGGACAGCTACTCAAGAGACCCAGTACTTC.

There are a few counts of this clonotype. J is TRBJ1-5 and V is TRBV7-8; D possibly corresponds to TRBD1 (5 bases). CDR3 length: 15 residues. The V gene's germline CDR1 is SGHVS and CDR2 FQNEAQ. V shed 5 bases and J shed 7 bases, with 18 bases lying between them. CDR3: CASSQRGTVGQPQHF. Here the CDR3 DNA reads TGTGCCAGCAGCCAGCGAGGGACCGTGGGGCAGCCCCAGCATTTT. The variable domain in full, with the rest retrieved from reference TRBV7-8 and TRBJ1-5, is GAGVSQSPRYKVAKRGQDVALRCDPISGHVSLFWYQQALGQGPEFLTYFQNEAQLDKSGLPSDRFFAERPEGSVSTLKIQRTQQEDSAVYLCASSQRGTVGQPQHFGDGTRLSIL.

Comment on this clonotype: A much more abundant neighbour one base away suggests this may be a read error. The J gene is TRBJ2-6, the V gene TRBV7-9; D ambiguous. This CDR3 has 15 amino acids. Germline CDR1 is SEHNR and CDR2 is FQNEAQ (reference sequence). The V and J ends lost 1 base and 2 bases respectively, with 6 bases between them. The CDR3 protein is CASSLGAPGANVLTF. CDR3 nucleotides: TGTGCCAGCAGCTTAGGGGCACCTGGGGCCAACGTCCTGACTTTC.

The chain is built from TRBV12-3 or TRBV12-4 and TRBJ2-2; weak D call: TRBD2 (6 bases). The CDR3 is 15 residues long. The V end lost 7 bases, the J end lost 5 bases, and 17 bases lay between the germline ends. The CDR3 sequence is CASNWDFGETGELFF. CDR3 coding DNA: TGTGCCAGCAATTGGGACTTTGGAGAGACCGGGGAGCTGTTTTTT.

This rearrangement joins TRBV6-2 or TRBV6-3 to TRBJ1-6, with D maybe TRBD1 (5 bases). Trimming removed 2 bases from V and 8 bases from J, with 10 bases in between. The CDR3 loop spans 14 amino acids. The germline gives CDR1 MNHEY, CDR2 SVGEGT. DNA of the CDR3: TGTGCCAGCAGTTACAGGGGAGGAGATTCACCCCTCCACTTT. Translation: CASSYRGGDSPLHF.

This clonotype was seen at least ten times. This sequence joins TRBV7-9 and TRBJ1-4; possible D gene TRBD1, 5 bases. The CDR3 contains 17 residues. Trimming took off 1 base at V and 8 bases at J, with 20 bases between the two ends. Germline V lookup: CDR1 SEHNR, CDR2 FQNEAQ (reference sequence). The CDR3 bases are TGTGCCAGCAGCTTAGGGGCAGGGTTCCTAATGGAGGAAAAACTGTTTTTT. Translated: CASSLGAGFLMEEKLFF. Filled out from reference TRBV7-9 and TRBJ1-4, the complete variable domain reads DTGVSQNPRHKITKRGQNVTFRCDPISEHNRLYWYRQTLGQGPEFLTYFQNEAQLEKSRLLSDRFSAERPKGSFSTLEIQRTEQGDSAMYLCASSLGAGFLMEEKLFFGSGTQLSVL.

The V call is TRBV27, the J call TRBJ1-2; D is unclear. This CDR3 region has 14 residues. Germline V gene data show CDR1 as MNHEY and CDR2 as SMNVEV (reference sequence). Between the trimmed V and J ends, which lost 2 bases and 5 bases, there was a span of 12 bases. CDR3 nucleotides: TGTGCCAGCAGTTTAGGCAGAAACGGGTATGGCTACACCTTC. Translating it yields CASSLGRNGYGYTF.

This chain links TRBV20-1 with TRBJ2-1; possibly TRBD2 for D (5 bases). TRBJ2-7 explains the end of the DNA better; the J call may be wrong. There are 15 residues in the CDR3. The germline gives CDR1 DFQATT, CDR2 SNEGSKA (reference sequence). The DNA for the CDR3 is TGCAGTGCTAGAGGGGCCAGCGGACCTTACAATGAGCAGTACTTC. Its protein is CSARGASGPYNEQYF.

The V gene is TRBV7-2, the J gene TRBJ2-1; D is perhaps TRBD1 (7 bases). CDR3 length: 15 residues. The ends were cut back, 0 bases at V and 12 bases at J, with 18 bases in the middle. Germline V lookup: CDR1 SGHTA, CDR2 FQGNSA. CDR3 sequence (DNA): TGTGCCAGCAGCTTAGCTTCCACACCCCAGGGGGGGCAGTTCTTC. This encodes CASSLASTPQGGQFF.

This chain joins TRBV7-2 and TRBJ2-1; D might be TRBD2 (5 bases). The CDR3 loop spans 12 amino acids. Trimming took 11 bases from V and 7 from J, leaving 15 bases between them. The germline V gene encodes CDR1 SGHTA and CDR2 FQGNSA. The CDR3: CAARWGANEQFF. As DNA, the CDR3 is TGTGCCGCGAGGTGGGGAGCGAATGAGCAGTTCTTC. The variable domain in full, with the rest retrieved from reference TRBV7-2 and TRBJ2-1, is GAGVSQSPSNKVTEKGKDVELRCDPISGHTALYWYRQSLGQGLEFLIYFQGNSAPDKSGLPSDRFSAERTGGSVSTLTIQRTQQEDSAVYLCAARWGANEQFFGPGTRLTVL.

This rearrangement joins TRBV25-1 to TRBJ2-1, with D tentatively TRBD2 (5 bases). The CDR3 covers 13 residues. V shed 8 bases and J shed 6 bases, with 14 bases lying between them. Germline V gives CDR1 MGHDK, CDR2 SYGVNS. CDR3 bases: TGTGCCAGCCGTTCCGGGATTGCCAATGAGCAGTTCTTC. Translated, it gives CASRSGIANEQFF.

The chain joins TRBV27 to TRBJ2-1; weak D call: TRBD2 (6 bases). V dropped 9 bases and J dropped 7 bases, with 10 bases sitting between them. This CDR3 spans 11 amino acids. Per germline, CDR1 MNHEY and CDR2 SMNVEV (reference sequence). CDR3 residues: CASVSGNEQFF. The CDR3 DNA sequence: TGTGCCAGTGTCAGCGGGAATGAGCAGTTCTTC.

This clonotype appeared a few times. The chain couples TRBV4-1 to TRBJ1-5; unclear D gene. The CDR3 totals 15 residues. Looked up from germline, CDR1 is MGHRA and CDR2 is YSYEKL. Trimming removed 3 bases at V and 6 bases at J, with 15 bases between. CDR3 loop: CASSQEPHTVQPQHF. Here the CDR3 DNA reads TGCGCCAGCAGCCAGGAACCTCATACAGTTCAGCCCCAGCATTTT.

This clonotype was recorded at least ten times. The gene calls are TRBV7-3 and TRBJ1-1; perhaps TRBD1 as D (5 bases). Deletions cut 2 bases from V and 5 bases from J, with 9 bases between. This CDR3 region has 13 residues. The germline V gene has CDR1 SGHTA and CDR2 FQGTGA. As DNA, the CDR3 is TGTGCCAGCAGCTTACCGGGGGGAACTGAAGCTTTCTTT. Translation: CASSLPGGTEAFF.

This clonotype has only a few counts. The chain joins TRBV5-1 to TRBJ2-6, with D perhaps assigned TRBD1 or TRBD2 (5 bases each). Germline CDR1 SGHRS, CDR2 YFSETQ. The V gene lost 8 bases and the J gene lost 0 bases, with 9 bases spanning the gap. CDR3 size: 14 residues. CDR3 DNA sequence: TGCGCCAGTAGAGGGGTCTCTGGGGCCAACGTCCTGACTTTC. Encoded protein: CASRGVSGANVLTF.

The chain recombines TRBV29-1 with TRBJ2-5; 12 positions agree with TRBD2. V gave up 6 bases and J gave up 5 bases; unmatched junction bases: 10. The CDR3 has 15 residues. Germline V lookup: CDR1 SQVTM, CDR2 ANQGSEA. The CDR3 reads CSVHKLAGGRETQYF. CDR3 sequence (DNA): TGCAGCGTGCACAAACTAGCGGGGGGCCGTGAGACCCAGTACTTC.

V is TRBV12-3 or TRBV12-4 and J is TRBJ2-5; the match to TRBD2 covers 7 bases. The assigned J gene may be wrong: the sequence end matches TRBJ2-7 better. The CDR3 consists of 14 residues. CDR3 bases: TGTGCCAGCAGTGCTACCGGGAGGATCAACGAGCAGTACTTC. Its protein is CASSATGRINEQYF.

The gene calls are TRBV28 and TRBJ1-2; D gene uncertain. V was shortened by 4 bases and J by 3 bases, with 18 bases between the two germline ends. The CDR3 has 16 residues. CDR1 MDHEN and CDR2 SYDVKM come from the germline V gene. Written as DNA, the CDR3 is TGTGCCAGCAGTTCAGTGGTCGAGGGTGCGGACTATGGCTACACCTTC. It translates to CASSSVVEGADYGYTF.

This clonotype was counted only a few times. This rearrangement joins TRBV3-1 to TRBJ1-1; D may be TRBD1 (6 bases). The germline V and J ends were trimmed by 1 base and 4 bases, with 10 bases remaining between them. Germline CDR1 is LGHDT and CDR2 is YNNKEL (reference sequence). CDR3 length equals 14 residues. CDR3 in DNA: TGTGCCAGCAGCCAAGCAGGGGTCGGCACTGAAGCTTTCTTT. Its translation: CASSQAGVGTEAFF.

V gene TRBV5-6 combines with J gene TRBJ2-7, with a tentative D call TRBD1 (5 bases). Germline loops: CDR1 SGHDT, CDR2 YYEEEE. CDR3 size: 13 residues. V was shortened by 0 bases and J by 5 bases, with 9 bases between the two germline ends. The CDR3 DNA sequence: TGTGCCAGCAGCTTGGGGGCCAGGGACGAGCAGTACTTC. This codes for CASSLGARDEQYF.

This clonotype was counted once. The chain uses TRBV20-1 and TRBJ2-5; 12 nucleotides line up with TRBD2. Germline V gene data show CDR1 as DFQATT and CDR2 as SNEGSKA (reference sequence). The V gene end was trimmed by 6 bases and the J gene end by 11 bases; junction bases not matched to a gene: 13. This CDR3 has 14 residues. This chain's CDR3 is CSAALTSGRNEQYF. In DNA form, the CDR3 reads TGCAGTGCGGCCCTGACTAGCGGGAGAAATGAGCAGTACTTC.

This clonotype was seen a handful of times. The CDR3 reads CSAWGAGGIQETQYF. CDR3 sequence (DNA): TGCAGTGCTTGGGGGGCGGGAGGGATCCAAGAGACCCAGTACTTC. This chain links TRBV20-1 with TRBJ2-5, with 9 bases matching TRBD2. The junction had 8 bases not matched to a gene; V was cut back by 5 bases and J by 1 base. CDR1 is DFQATT and CDR2 is SNEGSKA in the germline V gene (reference sequence). The CDR3 sequence is 15 residues long.

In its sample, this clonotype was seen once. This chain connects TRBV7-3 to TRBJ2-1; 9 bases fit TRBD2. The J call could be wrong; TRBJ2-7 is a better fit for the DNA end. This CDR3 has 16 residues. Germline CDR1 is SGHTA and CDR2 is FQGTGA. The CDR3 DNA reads TGTGCCAGCAGCTCAAGCGGGAGGAGCTCCTACAATGAGCAGTACTTC. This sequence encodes CASSSSGRSSYNEQYF.

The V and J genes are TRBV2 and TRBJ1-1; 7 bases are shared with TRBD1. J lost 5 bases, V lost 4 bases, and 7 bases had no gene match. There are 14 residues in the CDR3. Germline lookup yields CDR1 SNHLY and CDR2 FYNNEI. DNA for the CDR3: TGTGCCAGCAGTGCAGACAGGGATTCTACTGAAGCTTTCTTT. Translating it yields CASSADRDSTEAFF. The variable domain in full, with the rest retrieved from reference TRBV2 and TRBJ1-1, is EPEVTQTPSHQVTQMGQEVILRCVPISNHLYFYWYRQILGQKVEFLVSFYNNEISEKSEIFDDQFSVERPDGSNFTLKIRSTKLEDSAMYFCASSADRDSTEAFFGQGTRLTVV.

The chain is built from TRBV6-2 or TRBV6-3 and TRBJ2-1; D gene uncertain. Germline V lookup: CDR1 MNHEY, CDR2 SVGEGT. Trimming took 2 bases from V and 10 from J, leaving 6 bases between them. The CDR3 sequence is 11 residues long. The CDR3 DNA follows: TGTGCCAGCAGTTACGCCCGGGAGCAGTTCTTC. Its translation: CASSYAREQFF.

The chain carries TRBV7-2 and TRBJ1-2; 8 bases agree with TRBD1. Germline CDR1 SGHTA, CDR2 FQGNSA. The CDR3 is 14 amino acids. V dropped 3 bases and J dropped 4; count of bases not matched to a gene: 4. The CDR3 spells CASSFWGQAYGYTF. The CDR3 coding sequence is TGTGCCAGCAGCTTTTGGGGACAGGCCTATGGCTACACCTTC.

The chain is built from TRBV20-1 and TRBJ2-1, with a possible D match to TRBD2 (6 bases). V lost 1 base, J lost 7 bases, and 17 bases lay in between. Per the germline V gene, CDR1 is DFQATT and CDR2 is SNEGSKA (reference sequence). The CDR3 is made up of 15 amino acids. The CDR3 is CSARAPRDSGNEQFF. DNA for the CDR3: TGCAGTGCTAGAGCCCCCCGGGACTCAGGAAATGAGCAGTTCTTC.